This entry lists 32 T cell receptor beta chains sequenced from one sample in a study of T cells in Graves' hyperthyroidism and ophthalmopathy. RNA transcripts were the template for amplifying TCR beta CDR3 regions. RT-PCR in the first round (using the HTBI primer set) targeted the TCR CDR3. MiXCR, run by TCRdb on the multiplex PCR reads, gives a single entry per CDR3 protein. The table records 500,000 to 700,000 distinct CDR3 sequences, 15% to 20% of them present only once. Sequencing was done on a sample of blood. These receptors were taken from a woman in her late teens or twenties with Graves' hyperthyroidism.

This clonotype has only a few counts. CDR3 loop: CASSSTGTGLFF. CDR3 DNA: TGTGCCAGCAGTAGTACCGGGACAGGGTTGTTTTTT. The rearrangement joins TRBV28 to TRBJ2-2, with 9 bases aligning to TRBD1. Germline loops: CDR1 MDHEN, CDR2 SYDVKM. This CDR3 contains 12 residues. V gave up 5 bases and J gave up 15 bases; unmatched junction bases: 7.

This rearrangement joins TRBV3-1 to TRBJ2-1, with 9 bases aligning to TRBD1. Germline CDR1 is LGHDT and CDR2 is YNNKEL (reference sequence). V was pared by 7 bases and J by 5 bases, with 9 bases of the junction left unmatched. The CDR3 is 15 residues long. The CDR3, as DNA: TGTGCCAGCAAACCCGGGGACAGGGTGAACAATGAGCAGTTCTTC. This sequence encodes CASKPGDRVNNEQFF.

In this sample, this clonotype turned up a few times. CDR3 nucleotide sequence: TGTGCCAGCAGCGTACAGGGGTTAGCGGATAATGAGCAGTTCTTC. Amino acids: CASSVQGLADNEQFF. This sequence joins TRBV11-1 and TRBJ2-1, with a possible D match to TRBD1 (7 bases). Trimming left V 5 bases short and J 7 bases short, with 18 bases between. The CDR3 is 15 residues long. Looked up from germline, CDR1 is SGHAT and CDR2 is FQDESV (reference sequence).

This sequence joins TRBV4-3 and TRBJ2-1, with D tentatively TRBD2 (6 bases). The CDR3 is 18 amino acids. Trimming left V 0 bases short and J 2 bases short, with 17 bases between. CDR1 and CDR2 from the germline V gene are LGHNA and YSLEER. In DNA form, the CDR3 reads TGCGCCAGCAGCCAAGATAGGTGTCCGGGGGAAACCTACAATGAGCAGTTCTTC. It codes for CASSQDRCPGETYNEQFF.

In DNA, the CDR3 is TGTGCCAGTAGTATAGTTAGTCGTGAGCAGTTCTTC. Translated, it gives CASSIVSREQFF. This rearrangement joins TRBV19 to TRBJ2-1; D not certain. The V and J ends lost 1 base and 9 bases respectively, with 7 bases between them. From germline, CDR1 is LNHDA and CDR2 SQIVND (reference sequence). This CDR3 comprises 12 residues.

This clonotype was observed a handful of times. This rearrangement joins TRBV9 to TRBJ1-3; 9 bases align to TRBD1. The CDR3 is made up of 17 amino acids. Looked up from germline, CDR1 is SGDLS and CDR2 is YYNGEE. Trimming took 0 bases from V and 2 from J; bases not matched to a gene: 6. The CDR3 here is CASSVAPGTGTGNTIYF. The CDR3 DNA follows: TGTGCCAGCAGCGTAGCCCCGGGGACAGGGACTGGAAACACCATATATTTT.

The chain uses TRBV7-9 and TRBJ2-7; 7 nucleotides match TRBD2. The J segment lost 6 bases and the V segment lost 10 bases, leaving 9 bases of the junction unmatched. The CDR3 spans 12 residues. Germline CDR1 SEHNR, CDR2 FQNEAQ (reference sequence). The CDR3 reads CATLGGGAEQYF. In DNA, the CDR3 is TGTGCCACACTGGGGGGGGGTGCCGAGCAGTACTTC.

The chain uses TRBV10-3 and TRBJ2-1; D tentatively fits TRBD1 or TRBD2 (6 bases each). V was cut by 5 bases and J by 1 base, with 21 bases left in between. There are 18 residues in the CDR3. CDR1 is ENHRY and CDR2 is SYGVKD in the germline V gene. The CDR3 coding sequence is TGTGCCATCAGTAAGGGCGCCTACACGGGGGCTTCCTACAATGAGCAGTTCTTC. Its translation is CAISKGAYTGASYNEQFF.

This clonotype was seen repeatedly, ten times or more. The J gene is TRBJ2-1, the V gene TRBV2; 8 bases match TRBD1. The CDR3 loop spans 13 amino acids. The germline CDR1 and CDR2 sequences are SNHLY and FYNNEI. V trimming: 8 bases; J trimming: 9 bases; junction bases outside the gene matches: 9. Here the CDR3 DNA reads TGTGCCAGCGGACAGGGAAGGTCGGTTGAGCAGTTCTTC. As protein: CASGQGRSVEQFF.

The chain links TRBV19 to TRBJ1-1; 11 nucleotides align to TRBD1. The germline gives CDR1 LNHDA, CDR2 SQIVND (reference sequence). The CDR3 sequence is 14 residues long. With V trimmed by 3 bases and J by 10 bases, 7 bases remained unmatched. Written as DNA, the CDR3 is TGTGCCAGTAGTATTCACCCGGACAGGGGGCCAGCTTTCTTT. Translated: CASSIHPDRGPAFF.

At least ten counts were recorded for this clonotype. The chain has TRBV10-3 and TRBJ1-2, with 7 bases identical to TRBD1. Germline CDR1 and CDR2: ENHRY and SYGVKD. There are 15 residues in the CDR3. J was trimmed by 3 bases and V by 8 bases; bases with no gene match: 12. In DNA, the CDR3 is TGTGCCATCGGCCCGGGACAGCTGCTGGACTATGGCTACACCTTC. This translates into CAIGPGQLLDYGYTF.

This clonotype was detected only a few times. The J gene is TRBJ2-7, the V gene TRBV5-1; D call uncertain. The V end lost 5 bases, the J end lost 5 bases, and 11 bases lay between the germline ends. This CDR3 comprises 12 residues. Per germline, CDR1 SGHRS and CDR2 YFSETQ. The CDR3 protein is CASRSGWDEQYF. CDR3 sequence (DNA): TGCGCCAGCAGGTCCGGGTGGGACGAGCAGTACTTC.

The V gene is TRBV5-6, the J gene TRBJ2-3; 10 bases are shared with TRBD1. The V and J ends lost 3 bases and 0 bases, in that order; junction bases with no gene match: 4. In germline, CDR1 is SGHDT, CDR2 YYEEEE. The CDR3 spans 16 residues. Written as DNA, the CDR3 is TGTGCCAGCAGCTGGGGGACAGGGGATAGCACAGATACGCAGTATTTT. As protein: CASSWGTGDSTDTQYF.

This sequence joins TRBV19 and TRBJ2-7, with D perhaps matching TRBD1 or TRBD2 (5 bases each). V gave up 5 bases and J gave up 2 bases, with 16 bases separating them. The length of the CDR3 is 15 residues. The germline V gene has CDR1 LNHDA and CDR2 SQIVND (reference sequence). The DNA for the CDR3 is TGTGCCAGTAGTGACGGGGCTCTACAAACCTACGAGCAGTACTTC. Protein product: CASSDGALQTYEQYF.

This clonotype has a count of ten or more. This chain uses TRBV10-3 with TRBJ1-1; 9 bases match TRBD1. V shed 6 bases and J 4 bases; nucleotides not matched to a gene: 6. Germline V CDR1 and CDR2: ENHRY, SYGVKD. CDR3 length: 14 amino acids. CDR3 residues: CAISNGQGSTEAFF. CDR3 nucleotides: TGTGCCATCAGCAACGGACAGGGGAGCACTGAAGCTTTCTTT.

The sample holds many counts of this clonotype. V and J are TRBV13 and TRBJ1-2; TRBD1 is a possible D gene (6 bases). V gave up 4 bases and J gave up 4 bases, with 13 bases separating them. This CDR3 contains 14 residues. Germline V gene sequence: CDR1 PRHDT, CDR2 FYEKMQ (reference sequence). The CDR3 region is CASSSTGWTYGYTF. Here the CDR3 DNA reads TGTGCCAGCAGCTCAACAGGGTGGACCTATGGCTACACCTTC. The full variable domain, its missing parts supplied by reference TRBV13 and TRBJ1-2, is AAGVIQSPRHLIKEKRETATLKCYPIPRHDTVYWYQQGPGQDPQFLISFYEKMQSDKGSIPDRFSAQQFSDYHSELNMSSLELGDSALYFCASSSTGWTYGYTFGSGTRLTVV.

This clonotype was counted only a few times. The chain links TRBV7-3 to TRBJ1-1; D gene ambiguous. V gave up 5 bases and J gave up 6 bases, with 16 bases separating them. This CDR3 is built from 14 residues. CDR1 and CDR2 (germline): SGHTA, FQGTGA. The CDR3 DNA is TGTGCCAGCAGCCAAGACCCCGGTGCGGCTGAAGCTTTCTTT. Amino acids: CASSQDPGAAEAFF.

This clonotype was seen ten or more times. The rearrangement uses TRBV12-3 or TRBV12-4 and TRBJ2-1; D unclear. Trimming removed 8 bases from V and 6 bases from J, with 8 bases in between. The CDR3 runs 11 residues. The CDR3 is CASGVGNEQFF. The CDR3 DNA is TGTGCCAGCGGCGTGGGCAATGAGCAGTTCTTC.

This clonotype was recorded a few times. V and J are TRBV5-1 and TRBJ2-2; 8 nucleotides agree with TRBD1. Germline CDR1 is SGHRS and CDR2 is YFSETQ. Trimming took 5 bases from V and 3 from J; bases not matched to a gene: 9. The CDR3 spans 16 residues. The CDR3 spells CASRSGLTGDTGELFF. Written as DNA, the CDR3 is TGCGCCAGCAGATCGGGTTTGACAGGGGACACCGGGGAGCTGTTTTTT. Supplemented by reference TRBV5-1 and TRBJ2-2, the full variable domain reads KAGVTQTPRYLIKTRGQQVTLSCSPISGHRSVSWYQQTPGQGLQFLFEYFSETQRNKGNFPGRFSGRQFSNSRSEMNVSTLELGDSALYLCASRSGLTGDTGELFFGEGSRLTVL.

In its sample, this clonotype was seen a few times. CDR3 in DNA: TGTGCCAGCAGCGGAATAACAGGGAGCCGCTACTCTGGAAACACCATATATTTT. Translating it yields CASSGITGSRYSGNTIYF. The chain is built from TRBV5-8 and TRBJ1-3; D perhaps matches TRBD1 (6 bases). The germline CDR1 and CDR2 sequences are SGHTS and YDEGEE. This CDR3 is built from 18 residues. The V gene lost 4 bases and the J gene lost 0 bases, with 20 bases spanning the gap. The full variable domain, in which reference TRBV5-8 and TRBJ1-3 provide the parts outside the CDR3, is EAGVTQSPTHLIKTRGQQATLRCSPISGHTSVYWYQQALGLGLQFLLWYDEGEERNRGNFPPRFSGRQFPNYSSELNVNALELEDSALYLCASSGITGSRYSGNTIYFGEGSWLTVV.

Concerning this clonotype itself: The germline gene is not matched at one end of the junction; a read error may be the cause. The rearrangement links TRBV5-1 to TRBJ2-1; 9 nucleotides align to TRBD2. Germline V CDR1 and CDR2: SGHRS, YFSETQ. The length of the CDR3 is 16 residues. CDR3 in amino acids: CASSPIAGDSYNEQFF. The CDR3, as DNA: TGTGCCAGCAGCCCAATAGCGGGGGATAGCTACAATGAGCAGTTCTTC.

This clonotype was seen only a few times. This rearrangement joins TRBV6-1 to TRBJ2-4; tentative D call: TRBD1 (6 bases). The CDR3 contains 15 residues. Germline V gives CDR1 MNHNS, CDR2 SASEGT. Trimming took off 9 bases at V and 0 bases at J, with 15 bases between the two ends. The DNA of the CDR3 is TGTGCCAGAGAGGCAAGGGGGAGAGCCAAAAACATTCAGTACTTC. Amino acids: CAREARGRAKNIQYF.

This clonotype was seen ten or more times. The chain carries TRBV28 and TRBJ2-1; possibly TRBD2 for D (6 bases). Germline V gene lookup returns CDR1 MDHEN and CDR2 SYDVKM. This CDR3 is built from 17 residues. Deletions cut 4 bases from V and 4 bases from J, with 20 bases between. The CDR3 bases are TGTGCCAGCAGTTCCCACCAAGGTAGCGGAAGATACAATGAGCAGTTCTTC. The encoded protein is CASSSHQGSGRYNEQFF.

CDR3 protein: CASSRLAGKGNEQFF. For the CDR3, the DNA is TGTGCCAGCAGTCGACTAGCGGGAAAAGGGAATGAGCAGTTCTTC. This rearrangement joins TRBV6-1 to TRBJ2-1; 11 nucleotides align to TRBD2. V lost 5 bases, J lost 7 bases, and 7 bases stayed unmatched. This CDR3 contains 15 residues. Germline values: CDR1 MNHNS, CDR2 SASEGT.

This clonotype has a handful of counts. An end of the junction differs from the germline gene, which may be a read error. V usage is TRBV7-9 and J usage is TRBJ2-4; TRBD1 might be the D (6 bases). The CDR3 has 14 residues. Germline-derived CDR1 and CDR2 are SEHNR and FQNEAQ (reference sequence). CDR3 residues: CASSTAGESYIRYF. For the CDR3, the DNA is TGTGCCAGCAGCACAGCAGGGGAGAGTTACATTCGGTACTTC.

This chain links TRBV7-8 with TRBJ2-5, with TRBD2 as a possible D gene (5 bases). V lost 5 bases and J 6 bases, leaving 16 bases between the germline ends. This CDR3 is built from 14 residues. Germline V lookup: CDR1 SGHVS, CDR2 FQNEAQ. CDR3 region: CASSVGKGWKTQYF. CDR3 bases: TGTGCCAGCAGCGTCGGGAAGGGTTGGAAGACCCAGTACTTC. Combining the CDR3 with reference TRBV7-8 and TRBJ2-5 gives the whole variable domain GAGVSQSPRYKVAKRGQDVALRCDPISGHVSLFWYQQALGQGPEFLTYFQNEAQLDKSGLPSDRFFAERPEGSVSTLKIQRTQQEDSAVYLCASSVGKGWKTQYFGPGTRLLVL.

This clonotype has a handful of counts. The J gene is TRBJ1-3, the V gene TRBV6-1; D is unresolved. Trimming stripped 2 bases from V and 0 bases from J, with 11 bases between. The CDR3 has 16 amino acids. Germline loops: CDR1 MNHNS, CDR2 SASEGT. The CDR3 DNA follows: TGTGCCAGCAGTGAAAGTGATTTCAGCTCTGGAAACACCATATATTTT. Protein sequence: CASSESDFSSGNTIYF.

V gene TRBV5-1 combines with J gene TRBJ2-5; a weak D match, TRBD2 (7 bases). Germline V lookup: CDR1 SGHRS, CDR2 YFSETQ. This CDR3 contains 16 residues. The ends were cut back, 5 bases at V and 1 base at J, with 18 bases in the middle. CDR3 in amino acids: CASRSGGQGFQETQYF. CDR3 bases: TGCGCCAGCAGATCGGGGGGACAAGGCTTCCAAGAGACCCAGTACTTC.

This chain's CDR3 is CASSLDMMGGYTF. CDR3 bases: TGTGCCAGCAGCCTCGACATGATGGGGGGCTACACCTTC. The chain combines TRBV11-3 with TRBJ1-2; the D is unclear. The CDR3 extends over 13 amino acids. Trimming took off 5 bases at V and 8 bases at J, with 15 bases between the two ends. Germline V gene data show CDR1 as SGHNT and CDR2 as YENEEA.

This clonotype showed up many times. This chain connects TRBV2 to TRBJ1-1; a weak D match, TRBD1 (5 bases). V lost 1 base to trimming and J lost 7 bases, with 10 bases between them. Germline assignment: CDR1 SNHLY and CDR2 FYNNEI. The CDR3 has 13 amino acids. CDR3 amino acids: CASSEEGLGEAFF. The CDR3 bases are TGTGCCAGCAGTGAAGAGGGGCTTGGTGAAGCTTTCTTT.

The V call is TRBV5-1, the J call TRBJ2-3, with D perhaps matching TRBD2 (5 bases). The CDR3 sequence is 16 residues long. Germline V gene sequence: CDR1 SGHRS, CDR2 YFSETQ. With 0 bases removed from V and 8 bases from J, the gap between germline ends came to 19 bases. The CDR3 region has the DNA TGCGCCAGCAGCTTGGGGCGTGTCGGAGGCATGGGTACGCAGTATTTT. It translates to CASSLGRVGGMGTQYF.

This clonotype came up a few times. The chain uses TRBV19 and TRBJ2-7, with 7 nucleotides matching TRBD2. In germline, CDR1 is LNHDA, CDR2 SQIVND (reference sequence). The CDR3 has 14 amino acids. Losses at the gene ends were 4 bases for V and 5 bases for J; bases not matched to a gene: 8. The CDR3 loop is CASSSGREWNEQYF. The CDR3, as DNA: TGTGCCAGTAGTAGTGGGCGGGAGTGGAACGAGCAGTACTTC.